In its sample, the clone carrying this T cell receptor beta chain was seen once. This sample was included in a study of low-dose radiotherapy and immunotherapy resistance in tumors. Overall study: Cyclophosphamide infusions of 200 mg/m2 came every two weeks, one day before radiation-immunotherapy. For four cycles from cycle 1 day 1, patients took 300 mg oral aspirin daily.

First-strand cDNA relied on TRAV- and TRBV-specific primers spanning alpha and beta chains. Using a constant-region primer together with a V-primer adapter, TCRs were subjected to roughly 20 PCR cycles of amplification. TCRdb fed the reads into MiXCR, producing one record per CDR3 protein. The sample includes about 16,000 distinct CDR3 sequences, about 71% seen only once; the top ten take approximately 6%. V trimming: 0 bases; J trimming: 4 bases; junction bases outside the gene matches: 8. Germline V lookup: CDR1 SGHNT, CDR2 YYREEE (reference sequence). This CDR3 comprises 16 residues. The receptor comes from a human donor with advanced metastatic prostate, ovarian, gallbladder or colorectal cancer (not recorded which). This table probably holds off-target reads from a library built for another chain. The rearrangement links TRBV5-4 to TRBJ2-3; 7 positions match TRBD1. CDR3 loop: CASSLGGAGGSDTQYF. DNA of the CDR3: TGTGCCAGCAGCTTGGGAGGGGCAGGGGGATCAGATACGCAGTATTTT.